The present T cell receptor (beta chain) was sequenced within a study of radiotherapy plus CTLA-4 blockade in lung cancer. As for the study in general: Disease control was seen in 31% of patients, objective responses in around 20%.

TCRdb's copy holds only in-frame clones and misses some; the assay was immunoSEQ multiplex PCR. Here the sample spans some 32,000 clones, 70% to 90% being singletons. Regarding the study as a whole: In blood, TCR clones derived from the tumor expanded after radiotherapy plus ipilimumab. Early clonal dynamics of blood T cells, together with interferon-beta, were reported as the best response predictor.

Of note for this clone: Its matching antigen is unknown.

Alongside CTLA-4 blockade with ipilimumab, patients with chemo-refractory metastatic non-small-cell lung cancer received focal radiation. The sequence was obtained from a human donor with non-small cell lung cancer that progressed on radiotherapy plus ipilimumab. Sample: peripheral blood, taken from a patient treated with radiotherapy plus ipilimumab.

This CDR3 is CASSLEVPAGSTDTQYF. CDR3 in DNA: TGCGCCAGCAGCTTGGAAGTTCCAGCGGGAAGCACAGATACGCAGTATTTT. J is TRBJ2-3 and V is TRBV5-1; 7 nucleotides agree with TRBD2. The CDR3 contains 17 residues. Germline values: CDR1 SGHRS, CDR2 YFSETQ. With 0 bases clipped from V and 0 bases from J, the junction kept 7 bases outside the gene matches.